The rows below give T cell receptor beta chains drawn from one sample of a study of T cell changes during pregnancy in multiple sclerosis. Measured with immunoSEQ multiplex PCR; TCRdb has only the in-frame clones, and not every one. The data hold around 50,000 clones, with around 94% observed a single time. Sequencing was performed on CD4+ T cells from peripheral blood mononuclear cells, taken in the first trimester of pregnancy. These receptors all stem from a female donor with multiple sclerosis, enrolled in a pregnancy study. Both conserved end residues are part of each CDR3. D genes are given only for firm matches. For some rows the clone size is stated as once, few or many, or as a class when expanded; others skip it.

size	V	length	J	D	CDR3	DNA
NA	TRBV27	15	TRBJ2-7	TRBD2	CASSSRTSQVDEQYF	TGTGCCAGCAGCTCCCGGACTAGTCAGGTCGACGAGCAGTACTTC
few	TRBV29-1	11	TRBJ1-2	NA	CSVEAQGGYTF	TGCAGCGTTGAAGCCCAGGGGGGCTACACCTTC
NA	TRBV6-5	15	TRBJ1-2	TRBD1	CASSSPGDSLYGYTF	TGTGCCAGCAGTTCCCCGGGGGACAGCCTCTATGGCTACACCTTC
NA	TRBV6-1	16	TRBJ2-1	NA	CASSEWTVSSYNEQFF	TGTGCCAGCAGTGAATGGACAGTGAGCTCCTACAATGAGCAGTTCTTC
NA	TRBV7-3	12	TRBJ1-6	NA	CASSLQGSPLHF	TGTGCCAGCAGCTTACAGGGTTCACCCCTCCACTTT
NA	TRBV9	15	TRBJ2-3	TRBD2	CASSKSGDSTDTQYF	TGTGCCAGCAGCAAAAGCGGGGACAGCACAGATACGCAGTATTTT
NA	TRBV4-2	14	TRBJ2-5	NA	CASSQDRGLETQYF	TGTGCCAGCAGCCAAGATAGGGGCCTAGAGACCCAGTACTTC
NA	TRBV20-1	10	TRBJ1-1	NA	CSASYRVPFF	TGCAGTGCTAGTTACAGGGTCCCTTTCTTT
NA	TRBV5-4	14	TRBJ1-1	NA	CASSLSLGNTEAFF	TGTGCCAGCAGCTTGTCCCTAGGGAACACTGAAGCTTTCTTT
NA	TRBV5-1	14	TRBJ2-3	NA	CASSPRTGTDTQYF	TGCGCCAGCAGCCCGCGGACAGGCACAGATACGCAGTATTTT
NA	TRBV7-9	15	TRBJ1-5	NA	CASSSLGDPNQPQHF	TGTGCCAGCAGCTCCCTAGGAGATCCTAATCAGCCCCAGCATTTT
NA	TRBV6-6	15	TRBJ1-4	NA	CASSYDTTTNEKLFF	TGTGCCAGCAGCTACGACACCACAACTAATGAAAAACTGTTTTTT
once	TRBV7-8	17	TRBJ2-3	NA	CASSLPPGGSVTDTQYF	TGTGCCAGCAGCTTACCTCCCGGAGGGTCAGTCACAGATACGCAGTATTTT
NA	TRBV7-9	15	TRBJ1-1	NA	CASSPQRGGYTEAFF	TGTGCCAGCAGCCCTCAGCGAGGAGGGTACACTGAAGCTTTCTTT
NA	TRBV7-3	13	TRBJ1-2	NA	CASSIASGNGYTF	TGTGCCAGCAGCATCGCGTCGGGAAATGGCTACACCTTC
NA	TRBV6-5	13	TRBJ1-1	NA	CASSYRGMPEAFF	TGTGCCAGCAGTTACAGAGGAATGCCTGAAGCTTTCTTT
NA	TRBV5-1	15	TRBJ1-2	NA	CASSSSGTRENGYTF	TGCGCCAGCAGCTCCTCCGGGACGCGGGAAAATGGCTACACCTTC
NA	TRBV7-8	15	TRBJ1-4	NA	CASSLWGEVEEKLFF	TGTGCCAGCAGCTTATGGGGGGAAGTGGAGGAAAAACTGTTTTTT
NA	TRBV6-6	15	TRBJ2-7	TRBD1	CASSSRQGVGYEQYF	TGTGCCAGCAGTTCCCGACAGGGGGTGGGTTACGAGCAGTACTTC
NA	TRBV5-6	16	TRBJ2-7	TRBD1	CASSLRWQGASYEQYF	TGTGCCAGCAGCTTGCGGTGGCAGGGGGCCTCCTACGAGCAGTACTTC
NA	TRBV5-4	17	TRBJ2-1	TRBD1	CASSLAKIRTGDNEQFF	TGTGCCAGCAGCTTGGCCAAGATCAGGACAGGGGACAATGAGCAGTTCTTC
NA	TRBV10-3	14	TRBJ1-5	NA	CAISDYGSNQPQHF	TGTGCCATCAGTGACTACGGTTCCAATCAGCCCCAGCATTTT
NA	TRBV6-1	18	TRBJ2-5	TRBD2	CASSVRGLAGVLEETQYF	TGTGCCAGCAGTGTTAGGGGACTAGCGGGGGTTTTGGAAGAGACCCAGTACTTC
NA	TRBV5-1	14	TRBJ1-1	TRBD1	CASSMSPTQGEAFF	TGCGCCAGCAGCATGAGCCCCACACAGGGGGAAGCTTTCTTT
NA	TRBV12-5	14	TRBJ1-1	TRBD1	CASGLQGQNAEAFF	TGTGCTAGTGGTTTACAGGGGCAGAACGCTGAAGCTTTCTTT
NA	TRBV4-2	15	TRBJ2-7	NA	CASSQDRAGFYEQYF	TGTGCCAGCAGCCAAGATCGAGCAGGGTTCTACGAGCAGTACTTC
NA	TRBV6-1	14	TRBJ2-1	TRBD1	CASRKGQGAGEQFF	TGTGCCAGCAGAAAGGGACAGGGGGCGGGAGAGCAGTTCTTC
once	TRBV10-1	17	TRBJ2-1	TRBD2	CASSEPSGGTSYNEQFF	TGCGCCAGCAGTGAGCCTAGCGGGGGGACATCCTACAATGAGCAGTTCTTC
NA	TRBV29-1	15	TRBJ1-2	NA	CSVVLFGGRLDGYTF	TGCAGCGTTGTGTTATTCGGAGGCAGACTGGATGGCTACACCTTC
NA	TRBV18	12	TRBJ2-7	NA	CASSLGVYEQYF	TGTGCCAGCTCACTAGGAGTCTACGAGCAGTACTTC
NA	TRBV10-3	14	TRBJ1-4	NA	CAISEGGTNEKLFF	TGTGCCATATCAGAGGGGGGGACTAATGAAAAACTGTTTTTT
NA	TRBV19	15	TRBJ2-5	TRBD2	CASTTSGGYQETQYF	TGTGCCAGCACTACTAGCGGGGGGTACCAAGAGACCCAGTACTTC
NA	TRBV27	18	TRBJ2-3	TRBD1	CASSEDRGRADTPDTQYF	TGTGCCAGCAGTGAGGACAGGGGCCGCGCGGATACCCCAGATACGCAGTATTTT
NA	TRBV19	18	TRBJ2-1	TRBD2	CASSIAGSGGVWYNEQFF	TGTGCCAGTAGTATAGCCGGTAGCGGGGGGGTTTGGTACAATGAGCAGTTCTTC
NA	TRBV11-2	14	TRBJ2-6	NA	CASGKGSGANVLTF	TGTGCCAGCGGGAAGGGGTCTGGGGCCAACGTCCTGACTTTC
NA	TRBV5-4	17	TRBJ2-3	TRBD1	CASRRLTGTLLTDTQYF	TGTGCCAGCAGACGATTGACAGGGACCCTCCTCACAGATACGCAGTATTTT
once	TRBV10-3	13	TRBJ1-3	NA	CATHTGTGNTIYF	TGTGCCACGCACACAGGGACTGGAAACACCATATATTTT
NA	TRBV12-5	18	TRBJ1-1	NA	CASGLAHLPSALNTEAFF	TGTGCTAGTGGTTTGGCCCATCTTCCCTCAGCGCTGAACACTGAAGCTTTCTTT
NA	TRBV2	17	TRBJ2-6	NA	CASRSSSSRSGANVLTF	TGTGCCAGCAGGTCCTCATCCTCCCGGTCTGGGGCCAACGTCCTGACTTTC
NA	TRBV6-6	14	TRBJ2-7	TRBD1	CASTTGGSSYEQYF	TGTGCCAGCACCACAGGGGGGAGCTCCTACGAGCAGTACTTC
NA	TRBV7-7	21	TRBJ2-2	TRBD2	CASSQAPTSGGAYQSTGELFF	TGTGCTAGCAGCCAAGCACCAACTAGCGGGGGGGCCTACCAGAGCACCGGGGAGCTGTTTTTT
NA	TRBV7-2	12	TRBJ2-2	NA	CASLRPTGELFF	TGTGCCAGCCTTCGTCCCACCGGGGAGCTGTTTTTT
once	TRBV2	14	TRBJ1-4	TRBD1	CASSPGTVNEKLFF	TGTGCCAGCAGTCCCGGGACAGTTAATGAAAAACTGTTTTTT
NA	TRBV6-5	15	TRBJ1-5	TRBD1	CASSYNRGGIGPQHF	TGTGCCAGCAGTTACAACAGGGGAGGCATTGGGCCCCAGCATTTT
NA	TRBV4-2	15	TRBJ1-5	TRBD1	CASSPRSQGGQPQHF	TGTGCCAGCAGCCCCCGATCACAGGGGGGCCAGCCCCAGCATTTT
NA	TRBV5-6	18	TRBJ2-3	TRBD2	CASSGAAGGLMSTDTQYF	TGTGCCAGTAGCGGGGCAGCGGGGGGGCTAATGAGCACAGATACGCAGTATTTT
NA	TRBV30	16	TRBJ2-2	NA	CAWSVSPRGAFGELFF	TGTGCCTGGAGTGTATCCCCCCGGGGGGCCTTCGGGGAGCTGTTTTTT
NA	TRBV10-2	14	TRBJ2-2	TRBD1	CASSETGVTGELFF	TGCGCCAGCAGTGAGACAGGGGTCACCGGGGAGCTGTTTTTT
NA	TRBV4-1	13	TRBJ2-7	NA	CASSHTTGQEQYF	TGCGCCAGCAGCCATACGACAGGCCAAGAGCAGTACTTC
few	TRBV10-1	12	TRBJ1-1	NA	CASTQGWTEAFF	TGCGCCAGTACCCAGGGTTGGACTGAAGCTTTCTTT
NA	TRBV6-5	14	TRBJ1-1	NA	CASSRQTMNTEAFF	TGTGCCAGCAGCAGACAGACAATGAACACTGAAGCTTTCTTT
NA	TRBV27	14	TRBJ2-7	NA	CASSLTVPPHEQYF	TGTGCCAGCAGTTTGACAGTCCCCCCGCACGAGCAGTACTTC
NA	TRBV30	15	TRBJ1-4	TRBD1	CAWRRDRGPMSKLFF	TGTGCCTGGAGGAGGGACAGGGGACCCATGTCGAAACTGTTTTTT
NA	TRBV7-2	15	TRBJ2-5	TRBD1	CASSRDRAQGETQYF	TGTGCCAGCAGCCGGGACAGGGCCCAAGGGGAGACCCAGTACTTC